This TCR beta chain was obtained from a study of blood T cells in healthy people across ages. Study-level results: For the donors, CMV status was unknown and possibly confounded expanded clonotype changes. Per million T cells, TCR beta diversity dropped about linearly as age rose.

Each of the donors had 9 to 10 milliliters of peripheral blood drawn into EDTA-treated Vacutainer tubes. No fewer than 5.5 micrograms of total RNA were isolated from every sample. A remark on this clonotype: The antigen remains undetermined.

Then a second PCR, running roughly 7 to 12 cycles, was carried out with a sample-barcoded 5' primer and a J-beta primer mix. TCRdb fed the 5' RACE reads into MiXCR, producing one record per CDR3 protein. The data show roughly 1,300,000 distinct CDR3 sequences, approximately 60% seen once. The V end lost 10 bases, the J end lost 4 bases, and 8 bases lay between the germline ends. Germline CDR1 reads ENHRY; CDR2 reads SYGVKD. This CDR3 comprises 10 residues. This chain joins TRBV10-3 and TRBJ2-7; D perhaps matches TRBD1 (6 bases). The material sequenced was blood. The clonotype comes from a man between 18 and 29 years old in good health. CDR3 nucleotides: TGTGCCAGGGACAAATACGAGCAGTACTTC. It yields the protein CARDKYEQYF.